This TCR beta chain stems from a study of blood T cell repertoires in COVID-19. Authors' processing steps: Amplifying reference gene primers gave estimates of nucleated cell counts. Profiled with immunoSEQ multiplex PCR; TCRdb holds only in-frame clones, not every one. That table supplies the V and J calls and clone size; D and trimming were determined from the DNA. The table shows around 130,000 clones, with 80% to 90% occurring only once. Germline V CDR1 and CDR2: SGHVS, FNYEAQ. The germline V and J ends were trimmed by 2 bases and 3 bases, with 17 bases remaining between them. This CDR3 is 17 amino acids long.

This TCR derives from a man aged 55 to 70 with active or convalescent COVID-19. The sequencing sample was made of peripheral blood. The rearrangement joins TRBV7-6 to TRBJ1-5; no definite D call. The CDR3 nucleotides read TGTGCCAGCAGCTTATTTCGAGGAGGGCTCGCCAATCAGCCCCAGCATTTT. It is translated as CASSLFRGGLANQPQHF.